This TCR beta chain emerged from a study of blood T cells in healthy people across ages. The study, taken as a whole, reports: Age showed a roughly linear inverse relationship with TCR beta diversity per million T cells.

Alongside a J-beta primer mix, a sample-barcoded 5' primer served in a second PCR lasting roughly 7 to 12 cycles. Every cDNA molecule carried a tag from a template-switch adaptor bearing 12 random nucleotides. One entry per CDR3 protein, called by TCRdb with MiXCR from the 5' RACE reads. The sample gives about 1.1 million distinct CDR3 sequences, roughly two fifths of which show up once; about an eighth is in the top ten. Staff drew roughly 10 milliliters of peripheral blood from each donor. They isolated at least 6.5 million PBMCs from each sample. The CDR3 runs to 13 residues. The ends were cut back, 7 bases at V and 8 bases at J, with 17 bases in the middle. Germline V gene data show CDR1 as SQVTM and CDR2 as ANQGSEA. In regard to this clonotype: The antigen remains unidentified.

This sequence joins TRBV29-1 and TRBJ1-4; D perhaps matches TRBD1 (5 bases). This clonotype originated in a young man in good health. The source material was blood. CDR3 in amino acids: CSAMGGTGEKLFF. In nucleotides, the CDR3 is TGCAGCGCCATGGGGGGAACGGGGGAAAAACTGTTTTTT.